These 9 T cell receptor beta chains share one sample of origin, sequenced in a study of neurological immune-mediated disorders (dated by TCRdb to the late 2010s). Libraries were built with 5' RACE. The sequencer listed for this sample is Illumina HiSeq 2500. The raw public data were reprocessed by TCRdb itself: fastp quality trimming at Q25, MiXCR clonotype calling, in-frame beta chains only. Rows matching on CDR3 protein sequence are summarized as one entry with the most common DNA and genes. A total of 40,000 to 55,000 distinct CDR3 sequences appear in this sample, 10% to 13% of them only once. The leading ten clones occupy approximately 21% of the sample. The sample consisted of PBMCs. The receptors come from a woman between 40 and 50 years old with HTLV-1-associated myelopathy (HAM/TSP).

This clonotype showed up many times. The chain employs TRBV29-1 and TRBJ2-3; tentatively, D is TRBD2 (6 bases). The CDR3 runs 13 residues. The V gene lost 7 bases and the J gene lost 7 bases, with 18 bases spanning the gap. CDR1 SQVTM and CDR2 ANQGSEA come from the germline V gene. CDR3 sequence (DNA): TGCAGCGGGATATTAGACGGGAGATATACGCAGTATTTT. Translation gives CSGILDGRYTQYF.

CDR3 protein: CASSEARQTYGYTF. The CDR3, as DNA: TGTGCCAGCAGTGAAGCGCGACAGACGTATGGCTACACCTTC. The chain employs TRBV2 and TRBJ1-2; TRBD1 is a possible D gene (5 bases). Germline CDR1 reads SNHLY; CDR2 reads FYNNEI. The CDR3 runs 14 residues. Trimming took off 0 bases at V and 5 bases at J, with 10 bases between the two ends.

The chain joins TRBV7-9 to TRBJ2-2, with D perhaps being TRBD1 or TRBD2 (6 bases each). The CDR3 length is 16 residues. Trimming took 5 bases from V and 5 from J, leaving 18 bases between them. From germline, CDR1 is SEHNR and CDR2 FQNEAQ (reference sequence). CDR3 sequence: CASSPDLGGSTGELFF. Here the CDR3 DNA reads TGTGCCAGCAGCCCAGATCTGGGGGGCTCTACCGGGGAGCTGTTTTTT.

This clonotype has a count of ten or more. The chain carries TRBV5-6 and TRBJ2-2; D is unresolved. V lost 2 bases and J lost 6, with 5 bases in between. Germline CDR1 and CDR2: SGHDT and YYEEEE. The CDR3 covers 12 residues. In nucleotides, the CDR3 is TGTGCCAGCAGCTTCGGACCCGGGGAGCTGTTTTTT. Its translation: CASSFGPGELFF.

The CDR3 nucleotides read TGTGCCAGCAGCCCGACAGGGGGGGTGAAACTGTTTTTT. Amino acids: CASSPTGGVKLFF. The chain carries TRBV7-2 and TRBJ1-4; 9 nucleotides match TRBD1. Losses at the gene ends were 5 bases for V and 11 bases for J; bases not matched to a gene: 6. The CDR3 is 13 amino acids. The germline gives CDR1 SGHTA, CDR2 FQGNSA.

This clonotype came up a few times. Here the CDR3 DNA reads TGTGCCAGCAGATCACAAACAGGGACTGATCAGCCCCAGCATTTT. Its protein is CASRSQTGTDQPQHF. The gene calls are TRBV12-3 or TRBV12-4 and TRBJ1-5; weak D call: TRBD1 (6 bases). Trimming removed 6 bases from V and 5 bases from J, with 17 bases in between. This CDR3 spans 15 amino acids.

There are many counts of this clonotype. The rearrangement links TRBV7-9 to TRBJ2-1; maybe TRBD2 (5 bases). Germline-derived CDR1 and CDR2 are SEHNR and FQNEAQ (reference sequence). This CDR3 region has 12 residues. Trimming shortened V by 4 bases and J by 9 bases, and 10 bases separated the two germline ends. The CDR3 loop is CASSWRISEQFF. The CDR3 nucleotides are TGTGCCAGCAGCTGGAGGATCAGTGAGCAGTTCTTC.

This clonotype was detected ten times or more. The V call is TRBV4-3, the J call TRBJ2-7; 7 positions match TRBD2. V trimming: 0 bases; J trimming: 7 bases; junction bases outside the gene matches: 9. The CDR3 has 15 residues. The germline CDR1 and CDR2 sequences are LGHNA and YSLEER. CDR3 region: CASSQDAGVQREQYF. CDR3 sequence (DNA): TGCGCCAGCAGCCAAGATGCGGGGGTCCAAAGGGAGCAGTACTTC.

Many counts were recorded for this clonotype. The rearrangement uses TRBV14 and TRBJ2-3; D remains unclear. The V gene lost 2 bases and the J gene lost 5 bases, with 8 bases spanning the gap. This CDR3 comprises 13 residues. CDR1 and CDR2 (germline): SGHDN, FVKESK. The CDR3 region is CASSQYSQDTQYF. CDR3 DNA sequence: TGTGCCAGCAGCCAATATTCCCAAGATACGCAGTATTTT.